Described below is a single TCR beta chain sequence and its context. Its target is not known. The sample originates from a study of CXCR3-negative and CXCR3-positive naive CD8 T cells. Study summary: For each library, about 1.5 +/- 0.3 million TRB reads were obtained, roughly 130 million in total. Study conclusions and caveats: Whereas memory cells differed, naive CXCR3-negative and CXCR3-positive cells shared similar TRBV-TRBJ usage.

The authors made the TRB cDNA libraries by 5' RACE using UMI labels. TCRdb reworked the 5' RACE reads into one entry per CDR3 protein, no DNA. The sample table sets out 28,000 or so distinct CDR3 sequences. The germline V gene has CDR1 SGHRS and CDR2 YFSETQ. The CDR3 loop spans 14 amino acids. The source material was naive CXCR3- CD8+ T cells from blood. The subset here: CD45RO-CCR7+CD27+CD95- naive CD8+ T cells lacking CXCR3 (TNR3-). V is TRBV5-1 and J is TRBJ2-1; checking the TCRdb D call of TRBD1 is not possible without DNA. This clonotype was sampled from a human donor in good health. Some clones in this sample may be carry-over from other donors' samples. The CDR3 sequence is CASSGVPGANEQFF.